This TCR beta chain appears in the sequencing data of a study of cytomegalovirus exposure and HLA in healthy donors. Study-wide background: Around 80 million unique TCRs from HLA-typed donors were held in an early data release. Study-wide findings and caveats: In a later analysis, TCR beta V- and J-gene trimming showed a link to a missense DCLRE1C variant. The authors judged a highly shared variant cluster likely a sequencing artifact.

A remark on this clone: The target antigen is unknown.

The PCR employed 60 Vbeta primers together with 13 Jbeta primers. Here immunoSEQ multiplex PCR was the method, and the copy in TCRdb shows in-frame clones only, minus some. The table shows 150,000 to 170,000 clones, with about four fifths occurring only once. The origin of this receptor is a man aged 25 to 40 in good health and CMV-seropositive. The specimen sequenced was PBMCs.

The CDR3 here is CASSDRGPQETQYF. DNA for the CDR3: TGTGCCAGTAGTGACAGGGGCCCCCAAGAGACCCAGTACTTC. This chain uses TRBV19 with TRBJ2-5, with TRBD1 identical over 8 bases. The CDR3 loop spans 14 amino acids. The germline gives CDR1 LNHDA, CDR2 SQIVND (reference sequence). After removal of 5 bases from V and 1 base from J, the junction contained 3 bases not matched to a gene.